This TCR beta chain was retrieved from a study of T cell responses to AZD1222 COVID-19 vaccine. Between the trimmed V and J ends, which lost 2 bases and 0 bases, there was a span of 15 bases. Germline V CDR1 and CDR2: MNHEY, SVGEGT. The CDR3 is 17 amino acids. The protocol was immunoSEQ multiplex PCR, while the TCRdb copy is restricted to in-frame clones and leaves out a portion. Among about 170,000 clones listed, approximately 90% were seen once. The J gene is TRBJ2-3, the V gene TRBV6-2 or TRBV6-3; D perhaps matches TRBD2 (5 bases). The source of this sequence is an adult who received the AZD1222 COVID-19 vaccine. Sequenced here: peripheral blood, sampled 28 days after the second AZD1222 dose. CDR3 protein: CASSYPSTWTSTDTQYF. CDR3 nucleotide sequence: TGTGCCAGCAGTTACCCCTCAACTTGGACTAGCACAGATACGCAGTATTTT.